Listed here are 28 T cell receptor beta chains from one sample, sequenced in a study of T cell repertoires in cytomegalovirus infection. MiXCR was run by TCRdb on the reads, yielding one entry per CDR3 protein. The data show tens of thousands of distinct CDR3 sequences, under 5% seen once. Material for sequencing was PBMCs. The receptors stem from a human donor in good health (CMV status not recorded). Some clones in this sample may be carry-over from other donors' samples.

This clonotype has at least ten counts. This rearrangement joins TRBV20-1 to TRBJ1-4; D is unresolved. The CDR3 is 11 amino acids. The V end was cut by 3 bases, the J end by 10 bases, with 9 bases between. The germline V gene encodes CDR1 DFQATT and CDR2 SNEGSKA (reference sequence). The CDR3 sequence: CSASGWTKLFF. The CDR3 DNA reads TGCAGTGCTAGCGGCTGGACAAAACTGTTTTTT.

This clonotype was recorded many times. The gene calls are TRBV7-8 and TRBJ2-7, with D tentatively TRBD1 (6 bases). The germline CDR1 and CDR2 sequences are SGHVS and FQNEAQ. V lost 3 bases and J lost 6, with 12 bases in between. The CDR3 consists of 13 residues. CDR3 bases: TGTGCCAGCAGCTTCGGACAGCACGGCGAGCAGTACTTC. Its translation: CASSFGQHGEQYF.

Concerning this clonotype itself: A single base separates this from a much larger clone, so it may be a read error. No conserved phenylalanine or tryptophan is present at the end of the CDR3, so a read error is the likely explanation. The chain recombines TRBV24-1 with TRBJ2-1; 9 positions match TRBD2. The ends lost 5 bases at V and 4 bases at J; junction bases unmatched: 8. CDR3 length: 16 residues. Germline V gene data show CDR1 as KGHDR and CDR2 as SFDVKD. The CDR3 spells CATSAGGGAGYNEQFL. The CDR3 DNA sequence: TGTGCCACCAGTGCTGGCGGGGGGGCGGGTTACAATGAGCAGTTCTTA.

At least ten counts were recorded for this clonotype. The J gene is TRBJ2-1, the V gene TRBV11-2, with D unclear. V was trimmed by 2 bases and J by 4 bases, leaving 9 bases between them. Germline CDR1 reads SGHAT; CDR2 reads FQNNGV. This CDR3 has 14 amino acids. CDR3 nucleotides: TGTGCCAGCAGCTTACTACCAGCGTACAATGAGCAGTTCTTC. It codes for CASSLLPAYNEQFF.

This clonotype was seen repeatedly, ten times or more. This rearrangement joins TRBV5-1 to TRBJ1-5, with 9 bases fitting TRBD1. Trimming at V came to 4 bases and at J to 7 bases, leaving 12 bases not matched to a gene. The length of the CDR3 is 16 residues. Germline loops: CDR1 SGHRS, CDR2 YFSETQ. The CDR3: CASSPGTGLMGQPQHF. The CDR3 region has the DNA TGCGCCAGCAGCCCCGGGACAGGGTTAATGGGACAGCCCCAGCATTTT. The variable domain in full, with the rest retrieved from reference TRBV5-1 and TRBJ1-5, is KAGVTQTPRYLIKTRGQQVTLSCSPISGHRSVSWYQQTPGQGLQFLFEYFSETQRNKGNFPGRFSGRQFSNSRSEMNVSTLELGDSALYLCASSPGTGLMGQPQHFGDGTRLSIL.

This clonotype was picked up many times. The rearrangement joins TRBV12-3 or TRBV12-4 to TRBJ1-6; D may be TRBD1 (5 bases). The V gene lost 5 bases and the J gene lost 5 bases, with 10 bases spanning the gap. The CDR3 spans 14 residues. The CDR3 DNA follows: TGTGCCAGCAGTCTAGGGGCCCATAATTCACCCCTCCACTTT. This gives the protein CASSLGAHNSPLHF.

This clonotype has a count of ten or more. The V gene is TRBV7-2, the J gene TRBJ2-3, with 12 bases identical to TRBD2. CDR1 is SGHTA, CDR2 FQGNSA, per germline. The CDR3 loop spans 17 amino acids. Trimming cost V 3 bases and J 6 bases; bases outside gene matches: 10. CDR3 coding DNA: TGTGCCAGCAGCTTCCCCGGACTAGCGGGGACGCGGGATACGCAGTATTTT. The encoded protein is CASSFPGLAGTRDTQYF.

This clonotype was detected many times. The chain employs TRBV5-1 and TRBJ2-5, with a weak D call TRBD1 (6 bases). V lost 4 bases, J lost 0 bases, and 10 bases lay in between. Germline V gene sequence: CDR1 SGHRS, CDR2 YFSETQ. The CDR3 runs to 14 residues. CDR3 sequence reads: CASSRGQYQETQYF. As DNA, the CDR3 is TGCGCCAGCAGCCGCGGACAGTACCAAGAGACCCAGTACTTC.

This clonotype was found many times. The chain is built from TRBV12-3 or TRBV12-4 and TRBJ1-2, with a weak D call TRBD1 (5 bases). Trimming left V 5 bases short and J 7 bases short, with 14 bases between. This CDR3 spans 13 amino acids. The chain's CDR3 is CASSLREGGGYTF. The DNA for the CDR3 is TGTGCCAGCAGTCTCAGGGAGGGCGGTGGCTACACCTTC.

This clonotype was counted at least ten times. The chain combines TRBV5-1 with TRBJ2-1; 9 nucleotides agree with TRBD2. In germline, CDR1 is SGHRS, CDR2 YFSETQ. The CDR3 is 15 residues long. Trimming cost V 4 bases and J 4 bases; bases outside gene matches: 6. CDR3 DNA sequence: TGCGCCAGCAGCACACAGCGGGGGGATTACAATGAGCAGTTCTTC. Translation: CASSTQRGDYNEQFF.

In its sample, this clonotype was seen many times. The chain combines TRBV7-3 with TRBJ2-6, with a possible D match to TRBD1 (5 bases). The V gene lost 2 bases and the J gene lost 1 base, with 12 bases spanning the gap. Germline values: CDR1 SGHTA, CDR2 FQGTGA. The CDR3 covers 17 residues. As DNA, the CDR3 is TGTGCCAGCAGCTTATCTCAGGGTAATTCTGGGGCCAACGTCCTGACTTTC. This gives the protein CASSLSQGNSGANVLTF.

This clonotype was seen at least ten times. This chain connects TRBV28 to TRBJ2-3; 11 nucleotides line up with TRBD2. Germline CDR1 and CDR2: MDHEN and SYDVKM. The CDR3 runs to 16 residues. J gave up 3 bases and V 5 bases, and 7 bases lay outside the gene matches. CDR3 amino acids: CASSPQTSGVTDTQYF. The CDR3 DNA reads TGTGCCAGCAGTCCTCAGACTAGCGGGGTGACAGATACGCAGTATTTT.

This clonotype was found many times. This sequence joins TRBV7-2 and TRBJ2-6, with D uncertain. The germline gives CDR1 SGHTA, CDR2 FQGNSA. Between the trimmed V and J ends, which lost 5 bases and 0 bases, there was a span of 20 bases. The CDR3 contains 19 residues. CDR3 sequence reads: CASSAPVRSFLSGANVLTF. CDR3 DNA sequence: TGTGCCAGCAGCGCCCCCGTGCGGAGCTTTCTCTCTGGGGCCAACGTCCTGACTTTC.

Many counts were recorded for this clonotype. This chain connects TRBV7-8 to TRBJ1-1; D not resolved. Trimming removed 1 base from V and 6 bases from J, with 6 bases in between. Germline lookup yields CDR1 SGHVS and CDR2 FQNEAQ. The CDR3 totals 12 residues. In DNA, the CDR3 is TGTGCCAGCAGCTTAGTCCCGGCTGAAGCTTTCTTT. Amino acid sequence: CASSLVPAEAFF.

This clonotype was seen at least ten times. The chain is built from TRBV7-6 and TRBJ2-3; D gene unclear. Germline loops: CDR1 SGHVS, CDR2 FNYEAQ. V lost 7 bases and J 4 bases, leaving 6 bases between the germline ends. The CDR3 is made up of 11 amino acids. CDR3 region: CASKTADTQYF. CDR3 DNA: TGTGCCAGCAAAACGGCAGATACGCAGTATTTT.

This clonotype was seen at least ten times. This chain uses TRBV7-2 with TRBJ2-1, with D unresolved. The length of the CDR3 is 15 residues. Trimming removed 5 bases from V and 0 bases from J, with 11 bases in between. Germline V CDR1 and CDR2: SGHTA, FQGNSA. The CDR3 bases are TGTGCCAGCAGCCAAGGCGCCAACTCCTACAATGAGCAGTTCTTC. Translating gives CASSQGANSYNEQFF.

This clonotype occurred many times. This chain joins TRBV7-2 and TRBJ1-1; tentative D call: TRBD1 (5 bases). Trimming took off 1 base at V and 4 bases at J, with 10 bases between the two ends. The germline gives CDR1 SGHTA, CDR2 FQGNSA. This CDR3 comprises 14 residues. In DNA form, the CDR3 reads TGTGCCAGCAGCTTAGTGCCGGGGGTCACTGAAGCTTTCTTT. Its protein product is CASSLVPGVTEAFF.

This clonotype was observed at least ten times. A read error may produce the germline difference seen at one junction end. The rearrangement joins TRBV4-1 to TRBJ2-3, with a weak D call TRBD1 (5 bases). Germline V gives CDR1 MGHRA, CDR2 YSYEKL. CDR3 length: 17 amino acids. CDR3 amino acids: CASSQDLGQGGTDTQYF. The CDR3 region has the DNA TGTGCCAGCAGCCAAGATCTAGGCCAGGGTGGGACAGATACGCAGTATTTT.

This clonotype was seen repeatedly, ten times or more. The gene calls are TRBV7-2 and TRBJ2-5; the D gene is possibly TRBD2 (5 bases). The V end was cut by 5 bases, the J end by 5 bases, with 18 bases between. The CDR3 consists of 15 residues. Germline V gives CDR1 SGHTA, CDR2 FQGNSA. The CDR3 loop reads CASSQMASRRETQYF. The CDR3 coding sequence is TGTGCCAGCAGCCAAATGGCTAGCCGGCGGGAGACCCAGTACTTC.

In its sample, this clonotype was seen many times. This chain links TRBV12-3 or TRBV12-4 with TRBJ2-1, with 8 bases identical to TRBD2. Unmatched junction bases numbered 12, after V lost 10 bases and J lost 7 bases. The CDR3 length is 14 residues. The CDR3 nucleotides are TGTGCCATCAGGAAGCGGGAGAAAAGTAATGAGCAGTTCTTC. Amino acids: CAIRKREKSNEQFF.

The chain employs TRBV7-2 and TRBJ2-5; no reliable D call. Germline CDR1 SGHTA, CDR2 FQGNSA. The CDR3 runs 14 residues. The germline V and J ends were trimmed by 2 bases and 5 bases, with 12 bases remaining between them. The CDR3 sequence is CASSLPGLEETQYF. DNA of the CDR3: TGTGCCAGCAGCTTACCGGGTCTAGAGGAGACCCAGTACTTC.

This clonotype was counted at least ten times. The gene calls are TRBV19 and TRBJ2-2; TRBD2 might be the D (6 bases). CDR1 is LNHDA and CDR2 is SQIVND in the germline V gene (reference sequence). Between the trimmed V and J ends, which lost 1 base and 6 bases, there was a span of 12 bases. The CDR3 length is 15 residues. CDR3 sequence: CASSIAPGDSGELFF. In DNA form, the CDR3 reads TGTGCCAGTAGTATAGCTCCTGGGGACTCCGGGGAGCTGTTTTTT.

Many counts were recorded for this clonotype. This sequence joins TRBV6-5 and TRBJ2-7, with D possibly being TRBD1 (6 bases). Trimming removed 5 bases at V and 0 bases at J, with 26 bases between. CDR3 length equals 19 residues. Germline V gives CDR1 MNHEY, CDR2 SVGAGI. The CDR3 coding sequence is TGTGCCAGCAGTAAAAAAAAAACTGGGACACCCAACCCCTCCTACGAGCAGTACTTC. It encodes CASSKKKTGTPNPSYEQYF.

This clonotype appeared many times. CDR3 sequence: CATSREGRASTDTQYF. The CDR3 nucleotides read TGTGCCACCAGCAGAGAAGGGAGGGCAAGCACAGATACGCAGTATTTT. The chain employs TRBV15 and TRBJ2-3, with TRBD2 matching over 7 bases. The CDR3 has 16 amino acids. The germline CDR1 and CDR2 sequences are LNHNV and YYDKDF (reference sequence). Trimming cost V 0 bases and J 0 bases; bases outside gene matches: 3.

This clonotype is deemed medium-sized (0.01 to 0.1%). CDR3 in amino acids: CASSPRAGAYEQYF. Here the CDR3 DNA reads TGTGCCAGCAGCCCTAGGGCGGGAGCCTACGAGCAGTACTTC. The chain joins TRBV7-2 to TRBJ2-7; 7 nucleotides match TRBD2. The V segment lost 5 bases and the J segment 2 bases; nucleotides outside the gene matches: 6. This CDR3 is 14 amino acids long. Germline-derived CDR1 and CDR2 are SGHTA and FQGNSA.

There are many counts of this clonotype. The genes are TRBV6-2 or TRBV6-3 and TRBJ2-1; the D gene is possibly TRBD2 (5 bases). The CDR3 sequence is 12 residues long. V was pared by 6 bases and J by 4 bases, with 7 bases between. The germline gives CDR1 MNHEY, CDR2 SVGEGT. CDR3 nucleotide sequence: TGTGCCAGCAGCCGGGGATACAATGAGCAGTTCTTC. Encoded protein: CASSRGYNEQFF.

This clonotype was counted at least ten times. The chain employs TRBV7-3 and TRBJ2-5, with no clear D. The germline V gene has CDR1 SGHTA and CDR2 FQGTGA. The V end was cut by 1 base, the J end by 2 bases, with 11 bases between. The CDR3 consists of 15 residues. CDR3 in DNA: TGTGCCAGCAGCTTAATTATCTGTGGGCAAGAGACCCAGTACTTC. This translates into CASSLIICGQETQYF.

In this sample, this clonotype turned up many times. The chain joins TRBV7-2 to TRBJ1-1; D remains ambiguous. Germline assignment: CDR1 SGHTA and CDR2 FQGNSA. The CDR3 consists of 13 residues. V lost 2 bases to trimming and J lost 8 bases, with 12 bases between them. The CDR3 protein is CASSLITPSEAFF. Written as DNA, the CDR3 is TGTGCCAGCAGCTTAATTACGCCGTCGGAAGCTTTCTTT.